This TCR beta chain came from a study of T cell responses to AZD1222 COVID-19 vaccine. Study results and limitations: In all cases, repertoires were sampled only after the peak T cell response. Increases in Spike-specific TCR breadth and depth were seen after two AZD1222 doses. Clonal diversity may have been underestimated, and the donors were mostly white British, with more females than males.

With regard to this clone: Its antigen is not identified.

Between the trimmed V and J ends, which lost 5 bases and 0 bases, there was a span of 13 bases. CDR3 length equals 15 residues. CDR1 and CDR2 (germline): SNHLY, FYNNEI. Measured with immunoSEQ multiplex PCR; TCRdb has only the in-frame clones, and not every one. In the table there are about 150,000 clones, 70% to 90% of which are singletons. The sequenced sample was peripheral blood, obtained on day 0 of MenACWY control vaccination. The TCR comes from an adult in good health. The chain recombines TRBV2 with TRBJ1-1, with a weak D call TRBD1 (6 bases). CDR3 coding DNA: TGTGCCAGCAGTAGGCAGGGGCCCATGAACACTGAAGCTTTCTTT. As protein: CASSRQGPMNTEAFF.